The sequence of this T cell receptor beta chain was determined in a study of cytomegalovirus exposure and HLA in healthy donors. CDR3 length: 16 residues. Germline values: CDR1 LNHDA, CDR2 SQIVND (reference sequence). V shed 4 bases and J 1 base; nucleotides not matched to a gene: 6. Researchers ran the PCR with 60 Vbeta and 13 Jbeta primers. TCRdb keeps only in-frame clones here, not all; method: immunoSEQ multiplex PCR. Of fewer than 95,000 clones listed, 80% are singletons. The sequence derives from a man younger than 35 in good health and CMV-seronegative. Material for sequencing was PBMCs. The rearrangement joins TRBV19 to TRBJ2-4; 8 bases match TRBD1. The CDR3 DNA reads TGTGCCAGTAGTAAAGACAGGGGAACGGCCAAAAACATTCAGTACTTC. As protein: CASSKDRGTAKNIQYF.